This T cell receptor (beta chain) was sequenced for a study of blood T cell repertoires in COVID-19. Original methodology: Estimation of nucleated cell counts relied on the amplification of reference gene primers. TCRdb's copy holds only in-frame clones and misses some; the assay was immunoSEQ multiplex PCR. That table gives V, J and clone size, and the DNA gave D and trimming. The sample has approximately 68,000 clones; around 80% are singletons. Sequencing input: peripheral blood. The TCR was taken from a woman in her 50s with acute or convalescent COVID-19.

CDR3 sequence (DNA): TGTGCCAGCAGCTTCGACAGGGTTAGCAATCAGCCCCAGCATTTT. Translating gives CASSFDRVSNQPQHF. This sequence joins TRBV7-8 and TRBJ1-5; 7 nucleotides match TRBD1. This CDR3 comprises 15 residues. Per germline, CDR1 SGHVS and CDR2 FQNEAQ. With 3 bases clipped from V and 0 bases from J, the junction kept 2 bases outside the gene matches.